Sequencing of this T cell receptor (beta chain) was carried out in a study of tissue T cells after allogeneic stem cell transplantation. Sequencing used immunoSEQ multiplex PCR; TCRdb keeps in-frame clones, though not all of them. The profile shows about 4,000 clones, roughly half of them singletons. Points on this clone: One end of the junction is discordant with germline, which a read error may explain. The gene symbols are mouse symbols. The read ends 1 residue shy of where the CDR3 ends; the end is completed using the germline J gene.

CDR1 LGHDT and CDR2 YNNKQL come from the germline V gene (reference sequence). This CDR3 has 13 amino acids. Time point noted: mouse harvest day 14 after allogeneic transplant. Tail vein injection delivered 10^7 T-cell-depleted bone marrow cells and 10^6 splenic CD5+ T cells. Sequencing was performed on lymph node tissue. The chain has TRBV4 and TRBJ1-5, with D hard to call. The sequence was collected from a female BALB/c mouse given C57BL/6 T cells with graft-versus-host disease after an allogeneic hematopoietic cell transplant. CDR3 protein: CPSSSTVNQAPLF. The sequenced CDR3 bases are TGTCCCAGCAGCTCCACAGTCAACCAGGCTCCGCTT.